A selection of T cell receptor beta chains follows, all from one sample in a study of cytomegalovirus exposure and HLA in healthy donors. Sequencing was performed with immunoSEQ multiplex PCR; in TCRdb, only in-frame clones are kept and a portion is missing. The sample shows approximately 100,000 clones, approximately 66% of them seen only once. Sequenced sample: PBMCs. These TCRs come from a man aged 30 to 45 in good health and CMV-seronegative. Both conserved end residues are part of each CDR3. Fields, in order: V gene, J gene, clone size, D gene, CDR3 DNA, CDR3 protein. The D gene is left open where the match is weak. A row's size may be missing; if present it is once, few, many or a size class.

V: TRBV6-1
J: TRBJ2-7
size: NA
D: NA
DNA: TGTGCCAGCAGTGAAGCTCCAAGAACCGGGACTCCACCCTACGAGCAGTACTTC
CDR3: CASSEAPRTGTPPYEQYF

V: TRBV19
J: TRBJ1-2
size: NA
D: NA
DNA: TGTGCCAGTATTGGGCCGGGGGTTGCTGGTGGCTACACCTTC
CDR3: CASIGPGVAGGYTF

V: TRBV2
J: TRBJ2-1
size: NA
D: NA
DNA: TGTGCCAGCAGTAGAAGCAGGATCTCCTACAATGAGCAGTTCTTC
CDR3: CASSRSRISYNEQFF

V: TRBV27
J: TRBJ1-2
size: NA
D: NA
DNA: TGTGCCAGCAGTATCGGCAGGGGCACCCAAAACTATGGCTACACCTTC
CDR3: CASSIGRGTQNYGYTF

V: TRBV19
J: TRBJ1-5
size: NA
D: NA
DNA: TGTGCCAGTAGTATAAAGGGAAAGGGGTCGGAGCCCCAGCATTTT
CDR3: CASSIKGKGSEPQHF

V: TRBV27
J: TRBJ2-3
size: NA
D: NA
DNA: TGTGCCAGCAGTCCCCTCCCTCCGCCCAGTAGCACAGATACGCAGTATTTT
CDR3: CASSPLPPPSSTDTQYF

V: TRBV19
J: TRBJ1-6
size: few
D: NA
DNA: TGTGCCAGTGGAAAAGTACGGAGCTCCTATAATTCACCCCTCCACTTT
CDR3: CASGKVRSSYNSPLHF

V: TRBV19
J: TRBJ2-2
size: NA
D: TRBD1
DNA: TGTGCCAGTAGTTCACCAGGGGGCCACACCGGGGAGCTGTTTTTT
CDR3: CASSSPGGHTGELFF

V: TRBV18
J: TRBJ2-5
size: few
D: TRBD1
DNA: TGTGCCAGCTCACCGGGACAGCAAGAGACCCAGTACTTC
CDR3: CASSPGQQETQYF

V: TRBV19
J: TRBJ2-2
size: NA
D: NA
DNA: TGTGCCAGTAGTATCCGCGGTATGCCGGAGCTGTTTTTT
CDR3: CASSIRGMPELFF

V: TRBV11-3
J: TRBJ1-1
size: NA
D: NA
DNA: TGTGCCAGCACCCCGATAGCTGAAGCTTTCTTT
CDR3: CASTPIAEAFF

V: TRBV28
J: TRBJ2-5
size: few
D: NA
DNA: TGTGCCAGCAGTCCCCCCCGCAGGGTGGCAAAAGAGACCCAGTACTTC
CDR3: CASSPPRRVAKETQYF

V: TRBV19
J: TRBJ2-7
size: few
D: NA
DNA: TGTGCCAGTATCGGCTCGGGCGAGCAGTACTTC
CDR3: CASIGSGEQYF

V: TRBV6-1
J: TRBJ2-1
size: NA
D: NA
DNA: TGTGCCAGCAGCAGGGGCTACAATGAGCAGTTCTTC
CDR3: CASSRGYNEQFF

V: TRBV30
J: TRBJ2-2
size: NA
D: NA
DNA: TGTGCCTGGAGTAGACTAGTCTTGAACACCGGGGAGCTGTTTTTT
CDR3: CAWSRLVLNTGELFF

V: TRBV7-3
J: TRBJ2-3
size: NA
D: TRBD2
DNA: TGTGCCAGCAGCTTAACGGGAACTAGCGGGAGAGGCACAGATACGCAGTATTTT
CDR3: CASSLTGTSGRGTDTQYF

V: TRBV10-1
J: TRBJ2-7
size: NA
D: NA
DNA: TGCGCCAGCAGTGAATCAGGTTCGGACTACGAGCAGTACTTC
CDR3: CASSESGSDYEQYF

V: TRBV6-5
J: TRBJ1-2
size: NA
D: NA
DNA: TGTGCCAGCACCAAAGGGAGCGGCTATGGCTACACCTTC
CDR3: CASTKGSGYGYTF

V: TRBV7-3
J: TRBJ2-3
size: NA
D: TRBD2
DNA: TGTGCCAGCAGCCCCGGACTAGCGGGAGGGCCGGATACGCAGTATTTT
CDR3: CASSPGLAGGPDTQYF

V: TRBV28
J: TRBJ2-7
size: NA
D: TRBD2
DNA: TGCGCCAGCAGTTCCGTAACTAGCGGGAGGACCTACGAGCAGTACTTC
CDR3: CASSSVTSGRTYEQYF

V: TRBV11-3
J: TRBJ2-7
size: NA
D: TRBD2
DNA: TGTGCCAGCAGCTTAGTAGGACTAGCGCCGTACGAGCAGTACTTC
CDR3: CASSLVGLAPYEQYF

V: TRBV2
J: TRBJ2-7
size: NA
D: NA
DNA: TGTGCCAGCAGTGGAAGAGGAGGTGACCCATACGAGCAGTACTTC
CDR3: CASSGRGGDPYEQYF

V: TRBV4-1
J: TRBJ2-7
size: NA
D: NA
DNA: TGCGCCAGCAGCCCGAACGAGGATCCGGGCTACGAGCAGTACTTC
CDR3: CASSPNEDPGYEQYF

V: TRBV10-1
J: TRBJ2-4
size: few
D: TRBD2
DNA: TGCGCCAGCAGTGCAGGCGGGAGGGAGGGTGTCATTCAGTACTTC
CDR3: CASSAGGREGVIQYF

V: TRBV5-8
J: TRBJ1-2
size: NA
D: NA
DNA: TGTGCCAGCAGCCCAGGGCTCTATGGCTACACCTTC
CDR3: CASSPGLYGYTF

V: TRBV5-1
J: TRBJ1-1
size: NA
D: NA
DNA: TGCGCCAGCAGCCCGCGGCCCCCAGTGGAGAACACTGAAGCTTTCTTT
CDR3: CASSPRPPVENTEAFF

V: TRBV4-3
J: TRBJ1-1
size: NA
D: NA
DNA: TGCGCCAGCAGCCAAGAGAGGGAAAACACTGAAGCTTTCTTT
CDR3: CASSQERENTEAFF

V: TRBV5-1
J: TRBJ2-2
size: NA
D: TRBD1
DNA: TGCGCCAGCAGCTGGACAGGGGGCACCACCGGGGAGCTGTTTTTT
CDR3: CASSWTGGTTGELFF

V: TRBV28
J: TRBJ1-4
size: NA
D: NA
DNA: TGTGCCAGCAGCACGACAGGTGAAAAACTGTTTTTT
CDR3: CASSTTGEKLFF

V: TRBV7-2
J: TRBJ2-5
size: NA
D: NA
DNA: TGTGCCAGCAGCTTACTAAATGGCGGGGAGACCCAGTACTTC
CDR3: CASSLLNGGETQYF

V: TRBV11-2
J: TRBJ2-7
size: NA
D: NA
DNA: TGTGCCAGCAGCTTACTTACAGGGCGGACCTACGAGCAGTACTTC
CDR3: CASSLLTGRTYEQYF

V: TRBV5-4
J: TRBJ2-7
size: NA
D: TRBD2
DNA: TGTGCCAGCAGCTTGGACGTCCGACTAGCCAACTACGAGCAGTACTTC
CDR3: CASSLDVRLANYEQYF

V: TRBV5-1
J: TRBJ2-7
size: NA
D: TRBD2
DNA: TGCGCCAGCAGCTTGGGACTAGCCCTGAGCTCCTACGAGCAGTACTTC
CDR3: CASSLGLALSSYEQYF

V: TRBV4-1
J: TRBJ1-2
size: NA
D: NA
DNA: TGCACCAGCAGCCAAACAGACAGCCTACCCTATGGCTACACCTTC
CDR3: CTSSQTDSLPYGYTF

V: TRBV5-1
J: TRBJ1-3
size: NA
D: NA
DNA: TGCGCCAGCAGCTTGGTATCTGGAAACACCATATATTTT
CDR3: CASSLVSGNTIYF

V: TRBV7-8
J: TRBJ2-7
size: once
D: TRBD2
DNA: TGTGCCAGCAGCTTAGCGGCGAAAATAGCGGGGAGAGACTACGAGCAGTACTTC
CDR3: CASSLAAKIAGRDYEQYF

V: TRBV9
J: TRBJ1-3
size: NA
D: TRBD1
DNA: TGTGCCAGCAGCGCGCGGACAGGGTACGGGGCTGGAAACACCATATATTTT
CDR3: CASSARTGYGAGNTIYF

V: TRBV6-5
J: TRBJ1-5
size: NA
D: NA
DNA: TGTGCCAGCAGTTACGACGGGGGGAGCAATCAGCCCCAGCATTTT
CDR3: CASSYDGGSNQPQHF

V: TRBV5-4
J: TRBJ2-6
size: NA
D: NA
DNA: TGTGCCAGCAGCTTGGCAGGGCCTGGGGCCAACGTCCTGACTTTC
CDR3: CASSLAGPGANVLTF

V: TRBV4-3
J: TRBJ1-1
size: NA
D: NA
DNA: TGCGCCAGCAGCCAAGATAGAGGGGGGGGCACTGAAGCTTTCTTT
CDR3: CASSQDRGGGTEAFF

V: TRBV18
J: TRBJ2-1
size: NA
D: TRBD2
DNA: TGTGCCAGCTCACGGGGGACTAGCGGGAGTGGGGAGCAGTTCTTC
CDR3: CASSRGTSGSGEQFF

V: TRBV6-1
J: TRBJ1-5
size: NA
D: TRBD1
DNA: TGTGCCAGCAGAGCGTCCGAGGGGGCGGGTCAGCCCCAGCATTTT
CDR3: CASRASEGAGQPQHF

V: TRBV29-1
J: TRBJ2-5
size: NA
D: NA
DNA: TGCAGCGTTGAAGTCTCATTCAGAGAGACCCAGTACTTC
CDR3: CSVEVSFRETQYF

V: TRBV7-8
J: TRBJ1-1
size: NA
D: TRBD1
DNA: TGTGCCAGCAGCGCAAACAGGGGGCAGAGGGCTGAAGCTTTCTTT
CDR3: CASSANRGQRAEAFF

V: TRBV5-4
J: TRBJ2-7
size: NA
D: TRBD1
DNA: TGTGCCAGCAGCCCAGACCGGGACAGGGCTTCGTGGCAGTACTTC
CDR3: CASSPDRDRASWQYF

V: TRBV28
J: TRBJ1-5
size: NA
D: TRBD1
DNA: TGTGCCAGCAGTCTCAGACAGGGGTATAGCAATCAGCCCCAGCATTTT
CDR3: CASSLRQGYSNQPQHF

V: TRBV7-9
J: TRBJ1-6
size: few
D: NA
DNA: TGTGCCACCCGCCGGGACTCTAATTCACCCCTCCACTTT
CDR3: CATRRDSNSPLHF

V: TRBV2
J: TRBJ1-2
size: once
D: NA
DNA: TGTGCCAGCAGACCAAGTGTCCCAGGGCACTATGGCTACACCTTC
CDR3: CASRPSVPGHYGYTF

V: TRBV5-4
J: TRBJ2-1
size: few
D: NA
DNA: TGTGCCAGCAGCTTGTTAACAGGCAATGAGCAGTTCTTC
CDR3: CASSLLTGNEQFF

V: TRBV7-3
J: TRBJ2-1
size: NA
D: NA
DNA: TGTGCCAGCAGCTCCCCCTCCTGGAGTGAGCAGTTCTTC
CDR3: CASSSPSWSEQFF

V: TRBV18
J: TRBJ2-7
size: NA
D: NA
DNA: TGTGCCAGCTCACCAACCAGGGTCAGCTCCTACGAGCAGTACTTC
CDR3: CASSPTRVSSYEQYF

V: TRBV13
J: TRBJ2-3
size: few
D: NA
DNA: TGTGCCAGCGCTTCGAGGTTTCCCACAGATACGCAGTATTTT
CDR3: CASASRFPTDTQYF

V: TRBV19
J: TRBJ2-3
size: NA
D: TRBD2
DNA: TGTGCCAGTAATAAGCGGGGGGCCACAGATACGCAGTATTTT
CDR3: CASNKRGATDTQYF